This T cell receptor (beta chain) emerged from a study of OX40 agonist ivuxolimab in advanced cancers. Study conclusions and caveats: The work left the antigen specificity of expanded peripheral T cells undetermined.

The CDR3 consists of 15 residues. Germline V gene lookup returns CDR1 SSHAT and CDR2 FNYEAQ (reference sequence). About this clone: Antigen specificity is unknown. The germline gene is not matched at one end of the junction; a read error may be the cause.

Measured with immunoSEQ multiplex PCR; TCRdb has only the in-frame clones, and not every one. The profile shows approximately 70,000 clones, 75% to 80% of them singletons. This clonotype was sampled from an adult with an advanced solid tumor such as melanoma, head and neck, liver or kidney cancer. This material consisted of CD4+ or CD8+ T cells sorted from blood, taken in a trial of the OX40 agonist ivuxolimab. This chain joins TRBV7-7 and TRBJ2-5; 12 positions match TRBD2. This chain's CDR3 is CASSSLAGGRETQYF. CDR3 bases: TGTGCTAGCAGCTCCCTAGCGGGAGGGAGGGAGACCCAGTACTTC.